This T cell receptor (beta chain) was sequenced for a study of blood T cell repertoires in COVID-19. As for the study in general: Specimens from acute and convalescent COVID-19 originated in the United States, Italy and Spain.

Clones were sequenced by immunoSEQ multiplex PCR, and TCRdb holds only the in-frame ones, with some missing. The table shows about 12,000 clones, with about 92% occurring only once. V was shortened by 2 bases and J by 3 bases, with 11 bases between the two germline ends. The CDR3 covers 14 residues. Germline CDR1 and CDR2: SGHRS and YFSETQ. This chain uses TRBV5-1 with TRBJ2-5; no reliable D call. The specimen was peripheral blood. The TCR originated in a man aged 70-80 years with active COVID-19. This CDR3 reads CASSFYSQEETQYF. CDR3 DNA sequence: TGCGCCAGCAGCTTCTATTCCCAGGAAGAGACCCAGTACTTC. Filled out from reference TRBV5-1 and TRBJ2-5, the complete variable domain reads KAGVTQTPRYLIKTRGQQVTLSCSPISGHRSVSWYQQTPGQGLQFLFEYFSETQRNKGNFPGRFSGRQFSNSRSEMNVSTLELGDSALYLCASSFYSQEETQYFGPGTRLLVL.